A single sample gave rise to the 7 T cell receptor beta chains below, sequenced in a study of radiotherapy plus CTLA-4 blockade in lung cancer. The repertoire was sequenced with immunoSEQ multiplex PCR; TCRdb's copy has only in-frame clones and lacks some. The repertoire holds about 35,000 clones, with around 83% as singletons. The sequencing used peripheral blood, collected from a patient treated with radiotherapy plus ipilimumab. These TCRs come from a human donor with non-small cell lung cancer who had stable disease on radiotherapy plus ipilimumab.

The rearrangement joins TRBV6-5 to TRBJ1-2, with 7 bases aligning to TRBD1. CDR1 is MNHEY and CDR2 is SVGAGI in the germline V gene. CDR3 length: 11 amino acids. V trimming: 7 bases; J trimming: 8 bases; junction bases outside the gene matches: 4. CDR3 protein: CASTGGFGYTF. The CDR3 DNA reads as TGTGCCAGCACAGGGGGTTTCGGCTACACCTTC.

The chain links TRBV6-5 to TRBJ2-7, with a possible D match to TRBD2 (6 bases). The CDR3 has 15 residues. Germline values: CDR1 MNHEY, CDR2 SVGAGI. Trimming shortened V by 4 bases and J by 2 bases, and 15 bases separated the two germline ends. The CDR3 DNA reads as TGTGCCAGCAGTTCGCCAAGGGGACTCCCCTACGAGCAGTACTTC. Translated, it gives CASSSPRGLPYEQYF.

The rearrangement links TRBV19 to TRBJ1-1; D is unresolved. The CDR3 length is 15 residues. Germline V gene data show CDR1 as LNHDA and CDR2 as SQIVND (reference sequence). The germline V and J ends were trimmed by 6 bases and 5 bases, with 19 bases remaining between them. DNA for the CDR3: TGTGCCAGTAGCCCATTCCGGGGAGGAAGAACTGAAGCTTTCTTT. This gives the protein CASSPFRGGRTEAFF.

The rearrangement joins TRBV10-3 to TRBJ2-7, with D tentatively TRBD2 (5 bases). Germline CDR1 and CDR2: ENHRY and SYGVKD. The length of the CDR3 is 15 residues. The V gene lost 2 bases and the J gene lost 6 bases, with 17 bases spanning the gap. The CDR3 reads CAISEPAASLGEQYF. The CDR3 region has the DNA TGTGCCATCAGTGAGCCAGCGGCCTCCCTGGGCGAGCAGTACTTC.

The CDR3 reads CASSLVGGNSYEQYF. The DNA for the CDR3 is TGTGCCAGCAGCTTAGTCGGGGGAAACTCCTACGAGCAGTACTTC. This chain links TRBV11-2 with TRBJ2-7, with D tentatively TRBD2 (6 bases). Looked up from germline, CDR1 is SGHAT and CDR2 is FQNNGV. The V end was cut by 1 base, the J end by 0 bases, with 10 bases between. The CDR3 contains 15 residues.

J is TRBJ1-2 and V is TRBV21-1; no DNA check was done on the table's D call, TRBD1. TRBV21-1 is marked as a pseudogene. CDR3 length: 19 amino acids. CDR3 residues: CASSNLSGTGAPPNYGYTF. The CDR3, as DNA: TGTGCCAGCAGCAACCTCTCCGGGACAGGCGCTCCTCCTAACTATGGCTACACCTTC.

The rearrangement joins TRBV19 to TRBJ1-2; TRBD1 aligns across 7 bases. V shed 3 bases, J shed 4 bases, and the junction held 14 bases outside the gene matches. Germline CDR1 and CDR2: LNHDA and SQIVND (reference sequence). This CDR3 region has 17 residues. The CDR3 coding sequence is TGTGCCAGTAGTATCCCGGCGGACAGGCGTTTTTCCTATGGCTACACCTTC. This encodes CASSIPADRRFSYGYTF.